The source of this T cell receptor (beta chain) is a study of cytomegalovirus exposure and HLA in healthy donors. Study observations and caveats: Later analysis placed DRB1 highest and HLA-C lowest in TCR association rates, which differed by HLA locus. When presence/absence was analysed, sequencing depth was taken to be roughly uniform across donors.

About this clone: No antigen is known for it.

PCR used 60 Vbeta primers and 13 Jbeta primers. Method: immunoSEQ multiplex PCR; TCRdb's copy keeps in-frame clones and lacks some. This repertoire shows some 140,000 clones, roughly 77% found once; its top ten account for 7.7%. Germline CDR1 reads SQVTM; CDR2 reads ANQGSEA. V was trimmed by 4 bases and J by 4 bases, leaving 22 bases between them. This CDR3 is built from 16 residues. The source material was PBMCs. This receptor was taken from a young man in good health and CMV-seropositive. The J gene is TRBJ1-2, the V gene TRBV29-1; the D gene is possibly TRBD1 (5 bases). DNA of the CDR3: TGCAGCGTTGTCTTCCCCCAGGGTTCTAAGGGCTATGGCTACACCTTC. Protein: CSVVFPQGSKGYGYTF. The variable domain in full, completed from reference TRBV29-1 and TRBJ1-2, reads SAVISQKPSRDICQRGTSLTIQCQVDSQVTMMFWYRQQPGQSLTLIATANQGSEATYESGFVIDKFPISRPNLTFSTLTVSNMSPEDSSIYLCSVVFPQGSKGYGYTFGSGTRLTVV.